Included here is one T cell receptor (beta chain) sequence, with context. Original processing notes: Estimation of nucleated cell counts relied on the amplification of reference gene primers. Measured with immunoSEQ multiplex PCR; TCRdb has only the in-frame clones, and not every one. The V and J calls and clone size are taken from that table; D and trimming were inferred from the DNA. There are over 250,000 clones in the sample; around 86% occur only once, and approximately 1.4% lies in the top ten. This entry is derived from a study of blood T cell repertoires in COVID-19. The sequencing sample was made of peripheral blood. This receptor was obtained from a woman in her 40s who had recovered from COVID-19.

The CDR3 coding sequence is TGTGCCAGCAGCCCCTCAGGCCAGGGATACACTGAAGCTTTCTTT. This codes for CASSPSGQGYTEAFF. The V and J genes are TRBV5-6 and TRBJ1-1, with a weak D call TRBD1 (5 bases). The length of the CDR3 is 15 residues. Germline CDR1 is SGHDT and CDR2 is YYEEEE. V lost 4 bases and J 3 bases, leaving 16 bases between the germline ends.